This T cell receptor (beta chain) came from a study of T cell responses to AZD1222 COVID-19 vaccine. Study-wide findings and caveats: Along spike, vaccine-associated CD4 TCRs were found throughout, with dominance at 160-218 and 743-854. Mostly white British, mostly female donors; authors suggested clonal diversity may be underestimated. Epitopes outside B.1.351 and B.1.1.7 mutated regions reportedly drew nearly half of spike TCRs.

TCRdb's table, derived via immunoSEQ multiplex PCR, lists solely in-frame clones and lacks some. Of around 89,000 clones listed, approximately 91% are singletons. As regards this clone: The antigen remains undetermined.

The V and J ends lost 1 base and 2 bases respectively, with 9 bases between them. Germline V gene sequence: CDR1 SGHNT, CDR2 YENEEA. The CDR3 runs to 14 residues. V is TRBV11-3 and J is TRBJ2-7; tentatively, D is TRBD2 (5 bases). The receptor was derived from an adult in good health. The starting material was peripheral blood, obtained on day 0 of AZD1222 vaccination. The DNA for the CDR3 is TGTGCCAGCAGCTTAGGCGGGCCGACCTACGAGCAGTACTTC. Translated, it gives CASSLGGPTYEQYF. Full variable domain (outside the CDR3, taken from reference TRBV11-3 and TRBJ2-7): EAGVVQSPRYKIIEKKQPVAFWCNPISGHNTLYWYLQNLGQGPELLIRYENEEAVDDSQLPKDRFSAERLKGVDSTLKIQPAELGDSAVYLCASSLGGPTYEQYFGPGTRLTVT.